In this sample, the clone carrying this T cell receptor (beta chain) turned up a few times. Its cognate antigen is unknown. The CDR3 is 12 amino acids. V was shortened by 10 bases and J by 12 bases, with 18 bases between the two germline ends. Germline CDR1 and CDR2: WSHSY and SAAADI. For every subset, genomic DNA was evenly distributed across several immunoSEQ plates. In replicate PCRs of sorted subsets, approximately 190 ng DNA, approximately 30,000 T cell genomes, was used. Clones were read by immunoSEQ multiplex PCR, and TCRdb kept only the in-frame ones, dropping some. Among about 2.2 million clones listed, just under 95% were seen once. These data originate in a study of shared clonotypes between healthy human individuals. Regarding the study as a whole: For naive CD4 cells, 4% to 5% of clonotypes were shared across a few donors.

Naive CD8 populations comprised CD45RO-negative cells positively selected for CCR7, excluding terminally differentiated effector memory CD45RA+ cells. Material for sequencing was naive CD8+ T cells from PBMCs. The receptor was derived from a man in his late teens or twenties in good health. Some clones in this sample may be carry-over from other donors' samples. This rearrangement joins TRBV10-2 to TRBJ1-4, with D uncertain. This CDR3 reads CATSDRRVELFF. The CDR3 region has the DNA TGCGCCACCAGCGATAGAAGGGTAGAACTGTTTTTT.